A selection of T cell receptor beta chains follows, all from one sample in a study of CD8 T cells in ankylosing spondylitis. TCRdb re-derived calls from the 5' RACE reads in MiXCR, one entry per CDR3 protein. The table has fewer than 250,000 distinct CDR3 sequences, roughly 24% seen once; the top ten hold 5% to 7.5%. Sequencing was carried out using blood, either unsorted or a sorted T cell fraction (not recorded which). Receptors originate from a male donor with ankylosing spondylitis or in good health (not recorded which). The CDR3 runs from the conserved cysteine through the conserved F or W. The order of the fields is V gene, clone size, D gene, J gene, CDR3 length, CDR3 protein, CDR3 DNA. The D gene is left open where the match is weak. Some rows have no size entry. The others give once, few or many, or a class for an expanded clone.

>TRBV6-5|.|.|TRBJ2-1|12
CASSYRVGEQFF
TGTGCCAGCAGTTACCGAGTGGGTGAGCAGTTCTTC
>TRBV27|many|.|TRBJ2-1|12
CASSTGLARPFF
TGTGCCAGCAGTACCGGCCTAGCAAGGCCGTTCTTC
>TRBV2|many|.|TRBJ2-3|14
CASRPGGVTDTQYF
TGTGCCAGCAGGCCAGGGGGGGTCACAGATACGCAGTATTTT
>TRBV12-3/TRBV12-4|.|TRBD1|TRBJ2-1|14
CASSPWDRGHEQFF
TGTGCCAGCAGTCCGTGGGACAGGGGCCATGAGCAGTTCTTC
>TRBV6-1|.|.|TRBJ1-1|13
CASSVPTDTEAFF
TGTGCCAGCAGTGTTCCCACAGACACTGAAGCTTTCTTT
>TRBV20-1|.|.|TRBJ2-5|13
CSARESLQETQYF
TGCAGTGCTAGAGAAAGCTTACAAGAGACCCAGTACTTC
>TRBV29-1|few|TRBD1|TRBJ2-7|12
CSIQGLAYEQYF
TGCAGCATACAGGGGCTAGCCTACGAGCAGTACTTC
>TRBV20-1|.|TRBD2|TRBJ2-1|15
CSAIVGRGSYNEQFF
TGCAGTGCTATTGTCGGGAGGGGCTCCTACAATGAGCAGTTCTTC
>TRBV5-1|many|TRBD1|TRBJ2-3|17
CASSLETGQPSTDTQYF
TGCGCCAGCAGCTTGGAAACGGGACAGCCTAGCACAGATACGCAGTATTTT
>TRBV4-1|many|.|TRBJ2-5|14
CASSQGRGPMTQYF
TGCGCCAGCAGCCAAGGGAGGGGTCCGATGACCCAGTACTTC
>TRBV3-1|many|TRBD2|TRBJ2-1|14
CASSPGLARNEQFF
TGTGCCAGCAGCCCGGGACTAGCGCGAAATGAGCAGTTCTTC
>TRBV24-1|.|TRBD1|TRBJ2-7|19
CATSDPGPTGDRDHYEQYF
TGTGCCACCAGTGATCCAGGACCGACCGGGGACAGGGACCACTACGAGCAGTACTTC
>TRBV10-3|.|TRBD2|TRBJ2-7|15
CAISESNSGRSEQYF
TGTGCCATCAGTGAGTCGAACAGCGGGAGGTCCGAGCAGTACTTC
>TRBV5-8|many|.|TRBJ2-7|14
CASSPWGPDYEQYF
TGTGCCAGCAGCCCTTGGGGACCCGACTACGAGCAGTACTTC
>TRBV11-2|.|TRBD2|TRBJ2-1|16
CASSSQGTSGRSEQFF
TGTGCCAGCAGCAGCCAGGGGACTAGCGGGAGAAGTGAGCAGTTCTTC
>TRBV5-1|many|.|TRBJ2-2|14
CASSSLDLTGELFF
TGCGCCAGCAGCTCCTTAGATCTCACCGGGGAGCTGTTTTTT
>TRBV6-2/TRBV6-3|many|.|TRBJ2-7|14
CASTDFTGSYEQYF
TGTGCCAGCACCGACTTCACAGGCTCCTACGAGCAGTACTTC
>TRBV11-1|.|.|TRBJ2-3|14
CASSPARGGDTQYF
TGTGCCAGCAGCCCGGCTCGTGGGGGAGATACGCAGTATTTT
>TRBV10-3|.|TRBD2|TRBJ2-5|14
CAISGGSGYETQYF
TGTGCCATCAGTGGTGGTAGCGGGTACGAGACCCAGTACTTC
>TRBV20-1|.|.|TRBJ2-5|13
CSASRSPRETQYF
TGCAGTGCTTCGAGGTCGCCCCGAGAGACCCAGTACTTC
>TRBV6-1|few|.|TRBJ1-1|14
CASSRWGESTEAFF
TGTGCCAGCAGCCGATGGGGGGAGAGCACTGAAGCTTTCTTT
>TRBV20-1|many|.|TRBJ2-7|16
CSASAPGTPTVDEQYF
TGCAGTGCTAGTGCCCCCGGGACCCCCACGGTTGATGAGCAGTACTTC
>TRBV6-1|.|TRBD1|TRBJ1-2|17
CASSERGQGFPPYGYTF
TGTGCCAGCAGTGAACGGGGACAGGGTTTTCCTCCCTATGGCTACACCTTC
>TRBV5-1|many|.|TRBJ2-6|14
CASSLAVGANVLTF
TGCGCCAGCAGCTTGGCCGTTGGGGCCAACGTCCTGACTTTC
>TRBV3-1|.|.|TRBJ2-7|14
CASSVLKGGYEQYF
TGTGCCAGCAGCGTCCTAAAGGGGGGGTACGAGCAGTACTTC
>TRBV7-9|many|.|TRBJ2-1|14
CASSLAGGNNEQFF
TGTGCCAGCAGCTTAGCGGGAGGAAACAATGAGCAGTTCTTC
>TRBV6-1|.|.|TRBJ2-7|16
CASSASSGDLSYEQYF
TGTGCCAGCAGCGCCTCTTCGGGAGACCTCTCCTACGAGCAGTACTTC
>TRBV20-1|.|TRBD1|TRBJ2-7|11
CSARTGFEQYF
TGCAGTGCCCGGACAGGGTTCGAGCAGTACTTC
>TRBV11-2|many|TRBD2|TRBJ2-2|15
CASSLALAGVVELFF
TGTGCCAGCAGCTTAGCACTAGCGGGAGTAGTGGAGCTGTTTTTT
>TRBV12-3/TRBV12-4|many|.|TRBJ2-6|17
CASSFPPTLSGANVLTF
TGTGCCAGCAGTTTTCCGCCTACTCTGTCTGGGGCCAACGTCCTGACTTTC
>TRBV5-8|many|TRBD1|TRBJ1-2|15
CASSYTGTVGYGYTF
TGTGCCAGCAGCTATACCGGGACAGTAGGCTATGGCTACACCTTC
>TRBV20-1|few|.|TRBJ2-1|13
CSAIRLYHNEQFF
TGCAGTGCTATTCGTCTTTACCACAATGAGCAGTTCTTC
>TRBV21-1|.|.|TRBJ2-6|18
CASTYSAGEFSGANVLTF
TGTGCCAGCACTTATTCGGCAGGGGAGTTCTCTGGGGCCAACGTCCTGACTTTC
>TRBV29-1|.|TRBD1|TRBJ2-6|17
CSVRTGTGGAGANVLTF
TGCAGCGTTAGAACCGGGACAGGGGGCGCTGGGGCCAACGTCCTGACTTTC
>TRBV5-1|once|.|TRBJ1-6|14
CASSYLSSNSPLHF
TGCGCCAGCAGCTACCTAAGCAGTAATTCACCCCTCCACTTT
>TRBV29-1|many|.|TRBJ2-1|11
CSVRWSSEQFF
TGCAGCGTTCGATGGTCTAGTGAGCAGTTCTTC
>TRBV12-3/TRBV12-4|.|.|TRBJ2-7|15
CASSFLGLDRYEQYF
TGTGCCAGCAGTTTTCTGGGGCTGGACCGCTACGAGCAGTACTTC
>TRBV5-1|many|.|TRBJ2-2|16
CASSSLGERPTGELFF
TGCGCCAGCAGCTCCTTAGGGGAGCGACCCACCGGGGAGCTGTTTTTT
>TRBV6-1|.|TRBD1|TRBJ2-7|15
CASRGQVGVGSEQYF
TGTGCCAGCAGGGGACAGGTAGGGGTGGGGAGCGAGCAGTACTTC
>TRBV20-1|.|.|TRBJ2-7|11
CSAPGLYEQYF
TGCAGTGCCCCAGGGCTCTACGAGCAGTACTTC
>TRBV12-3/TRBV12-4|many|.|TRBJ2-7|13
CASSSRPPDEQYF
TGTGCCAGCAGTAGCCGTCCTCCCGACGAGCAGTACTTC
>TRBV12-3/TRBV12-4|many|TRBD1|TRBJ1-1|14
CASSTRTGRSEAFF
TGTGCCAGCAGTACGAGGACAGGGAGGTCTGAAGCTTTCTTT
>TRBV15|.|.|TRBJ1-1|13
CATSRSSATEAFF
TGTGCCACCAGCAGATCAAGCGCAACTGAAGCTTTCTTT
>TRBV30|many|.|TRBJ2-5|11
CAWSVGETQYF
TGTGCCTGGAGTGTAGGGGAGACCCAGTACTTC
>TRBV7-9|many|.|TRBJ2-5|13
CASTLDGKETQYF
TGTGCCAGCACCCTGGACGGTAAAGAGACCCAGTACTTC
>TRBV7-9|.|.|TRBJ2-1|15
CASSLHGSSYNEQFF
TGTGCCAGCAGCTTACACGGGAGTTCCTACAATGAGCAGTTCTTC
>TRBV2|.|.|TRBJ1-6|15
CASSATGTKNSPLHF
TGTGCCAGCAGCGCCACCGGGACAAAGAATTCACCCCTCCACTTT
>TRBV27|.|TRBD1|TRBJ1-6|15
CASSLLQGRGSPLHF
TGTGCCAGCAGTTTACTACAGGGGAGAGGTTCACCCCTCCACTTT
>TRBV21-1|.|.|TRBJ2-3|13
CASGRGLTDTQYF
TGTGCCAGCGGCCGGGGGCTCACAGATACGCAGTATTTT
>TRBV12-5|.|.|TRBJ1-2|17
CACTQPRPSGGSYGYTF
TGTGCCTGCACCCAGCCACGACCCAGCGGCGGGTCCTATGGCTACACCTTC